The following is a TCR beta chain sequence with its context. The protocol was immunoSEQ multiplex PCR, while the TCRdb copy is restricted to in-frame clones and leaves out a portion. The table lists 700,000 or so clones, approximately 85% of them singletons. This entry is derived from a study of shared T cell receptors in the human thymus. The germline V gene encodes CDR1 MGHDK and CDR2 SYGVNS. The CDR3 totals 16 residues. V lost 8 bases, J lost 3 bases, and 21 bases lay in between. These records were also assigned to another study, of human thymus T cells. That paper states: Thymus specimens were resections from corrective heart surgery. Seemingly biased V and J gene usage marked thymic and blood repertoires. Unrelated individuals reportedly shared highly overlapping thymic TCR repertoires.

The source is a girl under three years old with a congenital heart defect. This chain uses TRBV25-1 with TRBJ2-3, with D tentatively TRBD1 (6 bases). Sequenced: thymocytes. CDR3 in amino acids: CASGNRATRSTDTQYF. The CDR3 DNA reads TGTGCCAGCGGCAACAGGGCCACCCGTTCAACAGATACGCAGTATTTT.